The text below deals with one TCR beta chain. CDR3 size: 15 residues. Germline V gene data show CDR1 as MNHEY and CDR2 as SMNVEV (reference sequence). V was clipped by 5 bases and J by 0 bases, with 10 bases between them. The data were obtained in a study of blood T cell repertoires in COVID-19. Overall study context: Acute and convalescent COVID-19 specimens originated in the United States, Italy and Spain. The analysed material was cDNA or gDNA that came from T cells, B-cell-depleted T cells, or PBMCs.

Per the authors' pipeline: Reference gene primer amplification gave estimated nucleated cell counts. Generated by immunoSEQ multiplex PCR, the TCRdb table keeps only in-frame clones and is missing some. V, J and clone size are those of that table, while D and trimming were read from the DNA. Of about 30,000 clones in the sample, nearly 90% were seen once. This clonotype originated in a man older than 75 with acute or convalescent COVID-19. Sequenced sample: peripheral blood. This chain joins TRBV27 and TRBJ1-4, with D uncertain. CDR3 bases: TGTGCCAGCAGTCCCCGTTTCGCAACTAATGAAAAACTGTTTTTT. This translates into CASSPRFATNEKLFF.